The 30 T cell receptor beta chains in this list originate from one sample, sequenced in a study of long-term antiretroviral therapy in people with HIV. The authors ran the immunoSEQ assay, v3.0, at survey level. TCRdb's copy holds only in-frame clones and misses some; the assay was immunoSEQ multiplex PCR. This sample has about 22,000 clones; about 72% occur once, and the top ten carry 9% to 15%. This sample comprised unsorted PBMCs, obtained roughly 21 months before starting antiretroviral therapy. These receptors were collected from a woman aged 40 to 50 with HIV.

This clone was seen more than once but under ten times. V usage is TRBV5-4 and J usage is TRBJ2-7, with D tentatively TRBD1 or TRBD2 (6 bases each). The V gene lost 0 bases and the J gene lost 2 bases, with 9 bases spanning the gap. The CDR3 totals 14 residues. Germline assignment: CDR1 SGHNT and CDR2 YYREEE (reference sequence). CDR3 DNA sequence: TGTGCCAGCAGCTTGGGCGGGACAACCTACGAGCAGTACTTC. Translating gives CASSLGGTTYEQYF.

V usage is TRBV5-8 and J usage is TRBJ1-5; a possible D gene is TRBD1 (6 bases). V was clipped by 4 bases and J by 1 base, with 18 bases between them. The CDR3 sequence is 17 residues long. Germline V gives CDR1 SGHTS, CDR2 YDEGEE. The CDR3 here is CASSLLYREGSNQPQHF. The CDR3 DNA is TGTGCCAGCAGCCTATTATACAGGGAGGGAAGCAATCAGCCCCAGCATTTT. The complete variable domain, with remaining parts taken from reference TRBV5-8 and TRBJ1-5, reads EAGVTQSPTHLIKTRGQQATLRCSPISGHTSVYWYQQALGLGLQFLLWYDEGEERNRGNFPPRFSGRQFPNYSSELNVNALELEDSALYLCASSLLYREGSNQPQHFGDGTRLSIL.

The CDR3 protein is CASSSLAGGGELFF. CDR3 sequence (DNA): TGCGCCAGCAGCTCACTAGCGGGAGGTGGGGAGCTGTTTTTT. The V call is TRBV5-1, the J call TRBJ2-2, with 12 bases identical to TRBD2. Losses at the gene ends were 3 bases for V and 8 bases for J; bases not matched to a gene: 2. The CDR3 covers 14 residues. Germline V CDR1 and CDR2: SGHRS, YFSETQ.

The chain recombines TRBV30 with TRBJ1-1; D remains ambiguous. The CDR3 loop spans 15 amino acids. V was shortened by 2 bases and J by 4 bases, with 17 bases between the two germline ends. Germline V gives CDR1 GTSNPN, CDR2 SVGIG (reference sequence). CDR3 in amino acids: CAWSLARFEGTEAFF. Here the CDR3 DNA reads TGTGCCTGGAGTCTTGCCAGGTTCGAAGGCACTGAAGCTTTCTTT.

The chain recombines TRBV7-2 with TRBJ1-5, with D uncertain. Trimming left V 5 bases short and J 10 bases short, with 15 bases between. Germline CDR1 reads SGHTA; CDR2 reads FQGNSA. This CDR3 is built from 13 residues. This CDR3 is CASSIPSGVPQHF. DNA of the CDR3: TGTGCCAGCAGCATACCTTCGGGAGTCCCCCAGCATTTT.

The chain couples TRBV5-1 to TRBJ2-5, with 8 bases lining up with TRBD1. J gave up 2 bases and V 3 bases, and 6 bases lay outside the gene matches. Germline V lookup: CDR1 SGHRS, CDR2 YFSETQ. CDR3 length: 15 residues. CDR3 residues: CASSYWRTGQETQYF. The DNA for the CDR3 is TGCGCCAGCAGCTATTGGAGGACAGGGCAAGAGACCCAGTACTTC.

CDR3 DNA sequence: TGCGCCAGCAGCTCAGCGGGACAGCCAGAGCAGTTCTTC. Its protein is CASSSAGQPEQFF. The chain couples TRBV5-1 to TRBJ2-1; D may be TRBD1 or TRBD2 (7 bases each). Trimming cost V 3 bases and J 10 bases, with 14 bases left between them. This CDR3 contains 13 residues. Germline V lookup: CDR1 SGHRS, CDR2 YFSETQ.

The chain employs TRBV30 and TRBJ2-3; 8 positions agree with TRBD2. Germline-derived CDR1 and CDR2 are GTSNPN and SVGIG (reference sequence). V dropped 0 bases and J dropped 2; count of bases not matched to a gene: 19. The CDR3 contains 20 residues. The CDR3 DNA reads as TGTGCCTGGAGTGTAAAGTCTCGCGGGGGGTACTCCTCGATCACAGATACGCAGTATTTT. Protein sequence: CAWSVKSRGGYSSITDTQYF. The full variable domain, its missing parts supplied by reference TRBV30 and TRBJ2-3, is SQTIHQWPATLVQPVGSPLSLECTVEGTSNPNLYWYRQAAGRGLQLLFYSVGIGQISSEVPQNLSASRPQDRQFILSSKKLLLSDSGFYLCAWSVKSRGGYSSITDTQYFGPGTRLTVL.

The CDR3 loop is CASSRRLAGSAETQYF. The CDR3 region has the DNA TGTGCCAGCAGCCGTCGACTAGCGGGGTCCGCCGAGACCCAGTACTTC. This rearrangement joins TRBV7-2 to TRBJ2-5; 11 bases map to TRBD2. In germline, CDR1 is SGHTA, CDR2 FQGNSA. The ends lost 5 bases at V and 5 bases at J; junction bases unmatched: 10. The CDR3 consists of 16 residues.

The chain uses TRBV6-6 and TRBJ2-7; D possibly corresponds to TRBD2 (6 bases). The CDR3 consists of 13 residues. From germline, CDR1 is MNHNY and CDR2 SVGAGI (reference sequence). Trimming took 3 bases from V and 3 from J, leaving 9 bases between them. CDR3 sequence reads: CASSYLGLYEQYF. In nucleotides, the CDR3 is TGTGCCAGCAGTTATCTGGGACTCTACGAGCAGTACTTC.

This chain uses TRBV30 with TRBJ2-2; D is perhaps TRBD2 (5 bases). There are 15 residues in the CDR3. Germline V gene data show CDR1 as GTSNPN and CDR2 as SVGIG (reference sequence). V gave up 2 bases and J gave up 3 bases, with 13 bases separating them. This CDR3 reads CAWSRGIVDTGELFF. The CDR3 region has the DNA TGTGCCTGGAGTCGGGGTATAGTCGACACCGGGGAGCTGTTTTTT.

The V call is TRBV7-8, the J call TRBJ1-1; D is undetermined. CDR3 length: 15 amino acids. Germline CDR1 SGHVS, CDR2 FQNEAQ. Trimming took off 1 base at V and 0 bases at J, with 9 bases between the two ends. CDR3 sequence (DNA): TGTGCCAGCAGCTTAGAATGGGCACTGAACACTGAAGCTTTCTTT. Protein product: CASSLEWALNTEAFF.

This sequence joins TRBV4-2 and TRBJ2-7; the D is unclear. The CDR3 consists of 14 residues. Per the germline V gene, CDR1 is LGHNA and CDR2 is YNFKEQ. Trimming took 0 bases from V and 1 from J, leaving 7 bases between them. The chain's CDR3 is CASSQEVSSYEQYF. The CDR3 bases are TGTGCCAGCAGCCAAGAGGTTAGTTCCTACGAGCAGTACTTC.

This clone occurred a few times. The rearrangement joins TRBV4-1 to TRBJ2-7; D assignment may be TRBD1 or TRBD2 (6 bases each). The CDR3 is made up of 17 amino acids. The V end lost 0 bases, the J end lost 3 bases, and 18 bases lay between the germline ends. Per the germline V gene, CDR1 is MGHRA and CDR2 is YSYEKL. This CDR3 reads CASSQDSMGGRYYEQYF. CDR3 bases: TGCGCCAGCAGCCAAGATAGTATGGGGGGCCGATACTACGAGCAGTACTTC.

This chain uses TRBV7-9 with TRBJ1-3; 9 nucleotides line up with TRBD1. Trimming at V came to 8 bases and at J to 7 bases, leaving 9 bases not matched to a gene. The CDR3 totals 14 residues. Per the germline V gene, CDR1 is SEHNR and CDR2 is FQNEAQ (reference sequence). The CDR3 protein is CASDSGTGRNTIYF. Here the CDR3 DNA reads TGTGCCAGCGACTCCGGGACAGGGCGTAACACCATATATTTT.

The chain is built from TRBV21-1 and TRBJ1-2; TRBD1 reflects the table's D call only, with no check against the DNA. TRBV21-1 is reported as a pseudogene. The CDR3 sequence is 13 residues long. The CDR3 nucleotides are TGTGCCAGCCTTGTAGACGACAGTTATGGCTACACCTTC. This gives the protein CASLVDDSYGYTF.

The chain combines TRBV4-1 with TRBJ2-7, with D possibly TRBD1 on 5 matching bases. Germline V lookup: CDR1 MGHRA, CDR2 YSYEKL. CDR3 length: 13 residues. Trimming shortened V by 3 bases and J by 7 bases, and 13 bases separated the two germline ends. For the CDR3, the DNA is TGCGCCAGCAGCCATCAGGGTTCAGGGGAGCAGTACTTC. Its protein product is CASSHQGSGEQYF.

This chain links TRBV6-6 with TRBJ2-2, with unresolved D. The CDR3 is 16 amino acids. The V end lost 4 bases, the J end lost 1 base, and 13 bases lay between the germline ends. The V gene's germline CDR1 is MNHNY and CDR2 SVGAGI (reference sequence). The CDR3 DNA is TGTGCCAGCAGTTCCCTGAGATCTCAGAACACCGGGGAGCTGTTTTTT. Protein sequence: CASSSLRSQNTGELFF.

The chain uses TRBV5-1 and TRBJ1-1; D is unclear. V was cut by 4 bases and J by 0 bases, with 7 bases left in between. The CDR3 runs 13 residues. CDR1 SGHRS and CDR2 YFSETQ come from the germline V gene. CDR3: CASSTEVNTEAFF. The CDR3, as DNA: TGCGCCAGCAGCACGGAGGTGAACACTGAAGCTTTCTTT.

The rearrangement links TRBV19 to TRBJ2-7; a possible D gene is TRBD1 (7 bases). The V end lost 2 bases, the J end lost 2 bases, and 13 bases lay between the germline ends. Looked up from germline, CDR1 is LNHDA and CDR2 is SQIVND (reference sequence). This CDR3 is 15 amino acids long. This chain's CDR3 is CASSIRQGGPYEQYF. CDR3 DNA: TGTGCCAGTAGTATAAGGCAGGGGGGCCCCTACGAGCAGTACTTC.

This chain uses TRBV7-8 with TRBJ2-1, with D possibly being TRBD1 (6 bases). V was shortened by 0 bases and J by 4 bases, with 7 bases between the two germline ends. The CDR3 consists of 14 residues. Germline V gene data show CDR1 as SGHVS and CDR2 as FQNEAQ. CDR3 coding DNA: TGTGCCAGCAGCTTAGCTACAGGGTACAATGAGCAGTTCTTC. Amino acid sequence: CASSLATGYNEQFF. The complete variable domain, with remaining parts taken from reference TRBV7-8 and TRBJ2-1, reads GAGVSQSPRYKVAKRGQDVALRCDPISGHVSLFWYQQALGQGPEFLTYFQNEAQLDKSGLPSDRFFAERPEGSVSTLKIQRTQQEDSAVYLCASSLATGYNEQFFGPGTRLTVL.

The V call is TRBV7-9, the J call TRBJ2-3, with D tentatively TRBD2 (5 bases). The V end lost 5 bases, the J end lost 0 bases, and 15 bases lay between the germline ends. From germline, CDR1 is SEHNR and CDR2 FQNEAQ (reference sequence). The CDR3 runs 16 residues. CDR3 sequence: CASSPGGPLSTDTQYF. The CDR3 nucleotides read TGTGCCAGCAGCCCCGGCGGGCCGCTAAGCACAGATACGCAGTATTTT.

The chain couples TRBV2 to TRBJ2-1; TRBD1 or TRBD2 may be the D gene (5 bases each). Deletions cut 11 bases from V and 9 bases from J, with 11 bases between. The CDR3 has 10 amino acids. Germline V gene sequence: CDR1 SNHLY, CDR2 FYNNEI. CDR3 nucleotides: TGTGCCGAAAGAGGGACTGAGCAGTTCTTC. Residues: CAERGTEQFF.

This clone was observed a few times. The V gene is TRBV11-2, the J gene TRBJ2-3, with 14 bases aligning to TRBD2. Germline V gene data show CDR1 as SGHAT and CDR2 as FQNNGV. This CDR3 has 19 residues. V gave up 5 bases and J gave up 0 bases; unmatched junction bases: 10. CDR3 sequence (DNA): TGTGCCAGCAGCGGTGAGGGACTAGCGGGGGACCTTAGCACAGATACGCAGTATTTT. Translated, it gives CASSGEGLAGDLSTDTQYF.

The gene calls are TRBV11-3 and TRBJ2-3; weak D call: TRBD1 (5 bases). Trimming stripped 5 bases from V and 0 bases from J, with 15 bases between. In germline, CDR1 is SGHNT, CDR2 YENEEA. CDR3 length equals 16 residues. CDR3 nucleotides: TGTGCCAGCAGCCCCCCAGGGCGGTATAGCACAGATACGCAGTATTTT. It codes for CASSPPGRYSTDTQYF.

This clone was observed a handful of times. The chain recombines TRBV4-1 with TRBJ1-6; D remains ambiguous. The germline gives CDR1 MGHRA, CDR2 YSYEKL. V dropped 1 base and J dropped 8 bases, with 9 bases sitting between them. The length of the CDR3 is 14 residues. DNA for the CDR3: TGCGCCAGCAGCCAAGTAGAGTTGGATTCACCCCTCCACTTT. Its protein product is CASSQVELDSPLHF.

The chain carries TRBV5-4 and TRBJ1-2; TRBD1 matches 8 bases. The CDR3 loop spans 13 amino acids. Germline CDR1 and CDR2: SGHNT and YYREEE (reference sequence). V shed 5 bases and J 7 bases; nucleotides not matched to a gene: 7. CDR3 residues: CASRTGGMSGYTF. Here the CDR3 DNA reads TGTGCCAGCAGAACAGGGGGGATGTCTGGCTACACCTTC.

This sequence joins TRBV7-9 and TRBJ2-1, with TRBD2 identical over 15 bases. Germline-derived CDR1 and CDR2 are SEHNR and FQNEAQ (reference sequence). The ends lost 1 base at V and 12 bases at J; junction bases unmatched: 4. The length of the CDR3 is 15 residues. The chain's CDR3 is CASSLEGLAGGGQFF. DNA for the CDR3: TGTGCCAGCAGCTTAGAAGGACTAGCGGGAGGGGGGCAGTTCTTC.

This rearrangement joins TRBV4-3 to TRBJ1-6; tentative D call: TRBD1 (5 bases). Trimming took 4 bases from V and 5 from J, leaving 18 bases between them. Looked up from germline, CDR1 is LGHNA and CDR2 is YSLEER. The CDR3 length is 17 residues. For the CDR3, the DNA is TGCGCCAGCAGCCCCCGTTTGGGTTTAGGGGATAATTCACCCCTCCACTTT. Translated, it gives CASSPRLGLGDNSPLHF.

This chain connects TRBV4-1 to TRBJ2-7; D is uncertain. Trimming left V 1 base short and J 0 bases short, with 22 bases between. This CDR3 has 19 residues. The germline gives CDR1 MGHRA, CDR2 YSYEKL. The CDR3 region is CASSQVIQYETYFSYEQYF. The CDR3, as DNA: TGCGCCAGCAGCCAAGTCATCCAGTACGAAACTTACTTCTCCTACGAGCAGTACTTC.